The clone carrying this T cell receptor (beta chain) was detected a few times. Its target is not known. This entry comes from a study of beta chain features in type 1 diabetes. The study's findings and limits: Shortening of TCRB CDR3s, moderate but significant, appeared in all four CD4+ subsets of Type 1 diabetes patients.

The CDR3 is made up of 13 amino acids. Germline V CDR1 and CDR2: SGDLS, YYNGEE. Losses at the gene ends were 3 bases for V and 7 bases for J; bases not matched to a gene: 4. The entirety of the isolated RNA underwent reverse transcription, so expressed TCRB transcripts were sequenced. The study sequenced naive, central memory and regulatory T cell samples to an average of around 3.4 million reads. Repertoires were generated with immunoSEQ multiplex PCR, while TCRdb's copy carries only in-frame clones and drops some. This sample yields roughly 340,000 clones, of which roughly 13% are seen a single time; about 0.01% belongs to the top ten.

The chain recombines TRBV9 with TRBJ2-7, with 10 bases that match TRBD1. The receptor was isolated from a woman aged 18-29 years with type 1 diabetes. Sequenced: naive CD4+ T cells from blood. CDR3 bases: TGTGCCAGCAGCGCCGGGACAGGGGTAGAGCAGTACTTC. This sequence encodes CASSAGTGVEQYF.